This entry lists 16 T cell receptor beta chains sequenced from one sample in a study of T cells after yellow fever vaccination. MiXCR was run by TCRdb on the 5' RACE reads, yielding one entry per CDR3 protein. The sample shows some 670,000 distinct CDR3 sequences, around an eighth of them seen only once. Specimen: PBMCs, collected on the day of the yellow fever booster vaccination. Source of these receptors: a man in his thirties or forties who received the YFV17D yellow fever vaccine.

This clonotype was observed a handful of times. CDR3 sequence reads: CSASELAPSGANVLTF. In DNA form, the CDR3 reads TGCAGTGCTAGTGAACTAGCTCCCTCTGGGGCCAACGTCCTGACTTTC. V is TRBV20-1 and J is TRBJ2-6; TRBD2 is a possible D gene (6 bases). The CDR3 is 16 residues long. Germline V gives CDR1 DFQATT, CDR2 SNEGSKA (reference sequence). Trimming stripped 3 bases from V and 0 bases from J, with 12 bases between.

This chain links TRBV20-1 with TRBJ2-1; D tentatively reads TRBD1 or TRBD2 (5 bases each). The CDR3 is made up of 14 amino acids. Per germline, CDR1 DFQATT and CDR2 SNEGSKA (reference sequence). Trimming took off 5 bases at V and 3 bases at J, with 14 bases between the two ends. The CDR3 nucleotides read TGCAGTGCTGCCGGGACGTGGGTCTACAATGAGCAGTTCTTC. It specifies CSAAGTWVYNEQFF.

The chain recombines TRBV19 with TRBJ1-5; D not resolved. Germline CDR1 reads LNHDA; CDR2 reads SQIVND (reference sequence). The length of the CDR3 is 15 residues. V was pared by 5 bases and J by 0 bases, with 11 bases between. The DNA of the CDR3 is TGTGCCAGTAGTCCCCAGCCCTATAGCAATCAGCCCCAGCATTTT. Encoded protein: CASSPQPYSNQPQHF.

The chain employs TRBV19 and TRBJ1-5; D is undetermined. This CDR3 has 13 amino acids. Trimming shortened V by 2 bases and J by 4 bases, and 6 bases separated the two germline ends. Per germline, CDR1 LNHDA and CDR2 SQIVND (reference sequence). The CDR3 DNA reads as TGTGCCAGTAGTATAATAACTAATCAGCCCCAGCATTTT. Its protein product is CASSIITNQPQHF.

The chain joins TRBV20-1 to TRBJ2-2; D may correspond to TRBD1 or TRBD2 (5 bases each). This CDR3 comprises 14 residues. V lost 6 bases and J 6 bases, leaving 17 bases between the germline ends. The germline CDR1 and CDR2 sequences are DFQATT and SNEGSKA (reference sequence). The CDR3 spells CSAPGGSPAGELFF. DNA for the CDR3: TGCAGTGCCCCTGGGGGTAGCCCGGCCGGGGAGCTGTTTTTT.

The rearrangement links TRBV18 to TRBJ2-5, with 8 bases identical to TRBD1. The CDR3 runs to 15 residues. The germline gives CDR1 KGHSH, CDR2 LQKENI. With 3 bases clipped from V and 9 bases from J, the junction kept 12 bases outside the gene matches. DNA of the CDR3: TGTGCCAGCTCACCCCGGGACAGGAATAAGAGACCCCAGTACTTC. It codes for CASSPRDRNKRPQYF. Combining the CDR3 with reference TRBV18 and TRBJ2-5 gives the whole variable domain NAGVMQNPRHLVRRRGQEARLRCSPMKGHSHVYWYRQLPEEGLKFMVYLQKENIIDESGMPKERFSAEFPKEGPSILRIQQVVRGDSAAYFCASSPRDRNKRPQYFGPGTRLLVL.

This clonotype was detected a few times. The chain has TRBV15 and TRBJ1-5, with 9 bases lining up with TRBD1. V gave up 5 bases and J gave up 6 bases; unmatched junction bases: 5. The CDR3 has 14 residues. Per the germline V gene, CDR1 is LNHNV and CDR2 is YYDKDF (reference sequence). The CDR3 reads CATSGTGSRQPQHF. In DNA, the CDR3 is TGTGCCACCAGCGGGACAGGGAGTCGTCAGCCCCAGCATTTT.

This clonotype was observed a few times. The chain recombines TRBV19 with TRBJ2-1, with D possibly matching TRBD1 (6 bases). V was cut by 6 bases and J by 3 bases, with 18 bases left in between. From germline, CDR1 is LNHDA and CDR2 SQIVND (reference sequence). The length of the CDR3 is 16 residues. CDR3 in amino acids: CASSQMGASSYNEQFF. The CDR3 DNA follows: TGTGCCAGTAGCCAGATGGGGGCATCGAGCTACAATGAGCAGTTCTTC.

This clonotype has just a few counts. This sequence joins TRBV7-2 and TRBJ1-1; D gene unclear. The germline CDR1 and CDR2 sequences are SGHTA and FQGNSA. The CDR3 consists of 14 residues. Trimming took 3 bases from V and 6 from J, leaving 14 bases between them. CDR3 loop: CASSFNKFWAEAFF. CDR3 in DNA: TGTGCCAGCAGCTTTAACAAGTTTTGGGCTGAAGCTTTCTTT.

This clonotype was picked up a small number of times. V and J are TRBV27 and TRBJ1-1; D may be TRBD1 (6 bases). Germline values: CDR1 MNHEY, CDR2 SMNVEV (reference sequence). V dropped 6 bases and J dropped 7 bases, with 24 bases sitting between them. The CDR3 is 16 amino acids. CDR3 DNA: TGTGCCAGCAGCTTCCGCAGTACAGGGTTCATCTTTGAAGCTTTCTTT. Encoded protein: CASSFRSTGFIFEAFF.

This clonotype was observed a few times. This CDR3 reads CAWSRGSTEAFF. In nucleotides, the CDR3 is TGTGCCTGGAGTAGAGGTAGCACTGAAGCTTTCTTT. The rearrangement joins TRBV30 to TRBJ1-1; D is undetermined. The CDR3 sequence is 12 residues long. The germline gives CDR1 GTSNPN, CDR2 SVGIG (reference sequence). Trimming stripped 2 bases from V and 4 bases from J, with 8 bases between.

This clonotype was recorded a few times. The V gene is TRBV29-1, the J gene TRBJ2-5; the match to TRBD2 covers 9 bases. CDR1 and CDR2 (germline): SQVTM, ANQGSEA. This CDR3 has 13 amino acids. The V gene end was trimmed by 6 bases and the J gene end by 5 bases; junction bases not matched to a gene: 7. CDR3 nucleotides: TGCAGCGTGGACTACGCGGGAGGGGAGACCCAGTACTTC. The encoded protein is CSVDYAGGETQYF.

This clonotype has more than one count but fewer than ten. The chain recombines TRBV20-1 with TRBJ2-7, with 10 bases fitting TRBD1. V shed 5 bases, J shed 5 bases, and the junction held 3 bases outside the gene matches. Germline V gene sequence: CDR1 DFQATT, CDR2 SNEGSKA (reference sequence). The CDR3 runs 12 residues. The CDR3 spells CSASDRGNEQYF. CDR3 DNA sequence: TGCAGTGCTTCGGACAGGGGGAACGAGCAGTACTTC.

This clonotype was picked up many times. The rearrangement uses TRBV7-2 and TRBJ2-2; no clear D. V dropped 4 bases and J dropped 1 base, with 4 bases sitting between them. The CDR3 is 13 residues long. Looked up from germline, CDR1 is SGHTA and CDR2 is FQGNSA. Written as DNA, the CDR3 is TGTGCCAGCAGCTCCTTGAACACCGGGGAGCTGTTTTTT. Protein product: CASSSLNTGELFF.

This clonotype was observed a handful of times. The rearrangement joins TRBV29-1 to TRBJ2-7; 10 bases map to TRBD2. This CDR3 is built from 12 residues. Trimming removed 5 bases from V and 6 bases from J; junction bases left unmatched: 4. CDR1 is SQVTM and CDR2 is ANQGSEA in the germline V gene. DNA for the CDR3: TGCAGCGTTACTAGCGGGATAGGCGAGCAGTACTTC. Protein product: CSVTSGIGEQYF.

The chain couples TRBV24-1 to TRBJ2-5; no clear D gene. This CDR3 has 12 amino acids. V lost 5 bases and J 5 bases, leaving 8 bases between the germline ends. The germline CDR1 and CDR2 sequences are KGHDR and SFDVKD. The DNA for the CDR3 is TGTGCCACCAGTGCCCCCGGGGAGACCCAGTACTTC. This codes for CATSAPGETQYF.